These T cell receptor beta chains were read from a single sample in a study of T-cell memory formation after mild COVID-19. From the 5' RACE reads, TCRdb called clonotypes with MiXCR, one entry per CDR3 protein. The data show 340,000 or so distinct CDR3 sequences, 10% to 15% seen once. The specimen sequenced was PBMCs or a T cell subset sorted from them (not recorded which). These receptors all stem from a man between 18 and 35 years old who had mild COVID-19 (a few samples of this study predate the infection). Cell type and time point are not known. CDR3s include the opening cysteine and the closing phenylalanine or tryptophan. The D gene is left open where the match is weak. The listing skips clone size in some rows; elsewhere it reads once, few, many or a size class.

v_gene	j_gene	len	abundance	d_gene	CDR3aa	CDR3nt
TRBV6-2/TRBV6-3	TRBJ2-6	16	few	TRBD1	CASSFKTGIRANVLTF	TGTGCCAGCAGTTTCAAGACAGGGATTAGGGCCAACGTCCTGACTTTC
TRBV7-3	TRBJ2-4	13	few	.	CASSTGGRNIQYF	TGTGCCAGCAGCACCGGAGGGAGAAACATTCAGTACTTC
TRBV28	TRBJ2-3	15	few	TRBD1	CASSFETGGVDTQYF	TGTGCCAGCAGTTTCGAGACAGGGGGTGTAGATACGCAGTATTTT
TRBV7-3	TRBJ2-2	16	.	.	CASSQMGGRDTGELFF	TGTGCCAGCAGTCAGATGGGGGGCCGGGACACCGGGGAGCTGTTTTTT
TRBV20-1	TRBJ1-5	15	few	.	CSARVRAGRDQPQHF	TGCAGTGCAAGAGTACGGGCAGGGAGAGATCAGCCCCAGCATTTT
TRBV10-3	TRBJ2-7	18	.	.	CAISGAGRLAGDTYEQYF	TGTGCCATCAGTGGGGCGGGGCGGCTTGCGGGGGACACCTACGAGCAGTACTTC
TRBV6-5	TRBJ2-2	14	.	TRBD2	CASSYSAGAGELFF	TGTGCCAGCAGTTACTCGGCGGGGGCCGGGGAGCTGTTTTTT
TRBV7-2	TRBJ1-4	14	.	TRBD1	CASSRTGGHEKLFF	TGTGCCAGCAGCAGAACAGGGGGACACGAAAAACTGTTTTTT
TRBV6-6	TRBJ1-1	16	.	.	CASSYSYRAGNTEAFF	TGTGCCAGCAGTTACTCGTACAGGGCTGGGAACACTGAAGCTTTCTTT
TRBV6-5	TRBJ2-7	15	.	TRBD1	CASSLSPGQILEQYF	TGTGCCAGCAGTCTGTCGCCGGGACAGATATTGGAGCAGTACTTC